The next 6 T cell receptor beta chains were all read from a single sample in a study of T cell repertoires in cytomegalovirus infection. TCRdb re-analysed the reads in MiXCR, keeping a single row per CDR3 protein. The table lists some 700,000 distinct CDR3 sequences, around 35% of them singletons. These TCRs are of unknown antigen specificity. The sequencing used cultured PBMCs, collected from culture after CMV antigen stimulation. These TCRs come from a human donor in good health (CMV status not recorded). Some clones in this sample may be carry-over from other donors' samples.

This clonotype was seen only a few times. V is TRBV11-2 and J is TRBJ1-1, with D unresolved. V was clipped by 5 bases and J by 0 bases, with 13 bases between them. Germline lookup yields CDR1 SGHAT and CDR2 FQNNGV. The CDR3 length is 15 residues. DNA of the CDR3: TGTGCCAGCAGCCTGAGACGGAGTATGAACACTGAAGCTTTCTTT. Translation: CASSLRRSMNTEAFF.

This clonotype was recorded a few times. V is TRBV4-3 and J is TRBJ2-1; 9 bases line up with TRBD2. The CDR3 is 16 residues long. CDR1 and CDR2 (germline): LGHNA, YSLEER. V lost 1 base and J lost 12; bases outside the gene matches: 13. CDR3 protein: CASSQALAGQGIAQFF. The CDR3 region has the DNA TGCGCCAGCAGCCAAGCCCTAGCGGGGCAGGGGATTGCGCAGTTCTTC.

The rearrangement links TRBV19 to TRBJ2-1, with D hard to call. The germline V gene encodes CDR1 LNHDA and CDR2 SQIVND (reference sequence). Trimming stripped 4 bases from V and 2 bases from J, with 18 bases between. CDR3 length: 17 residues. The CDR3 region is CASSTTSSGFTYNEQFF. CDR3 coding DNA: TGTGCCAGTAGTACAACCTCTTCTGGGTTCACCTACAATGAGCAGTTCTTC.

The genes are TRBV12-3 or TRBV12-4 and TRBJ2-2; 8 positions agree with TRBD1. After removal of 6 bases from V and 4 bases from J, the junction contained 4 bases not matched to a gene. This CDR3 region has 14 residues. Here the CDR3 reads CASRQGASTGELFF. The CDR3 coding sequence is TGTGCCAGCAGGCAGGGGGCTAGCACCGGGGAGCTGTTTTTT.

V and J are TRBV4-1 and TRBJ1-6; D not certain. With 2 bases removed from V and 0 bases from J, the gap between germline ends came to 11 bases. Looked up from germline, CDR1 is MGHRA and CDR2 is YSYEKL. The CDR3 totals 17 residues. CDR3 protein: CASSQFQSGSYNSPLHF. DNA for the CDR3: TGCGCCAGCAGCCAATTCCAATCAGGCTCCTATAATTCACCCCTCCACTTT.

V usage is TRBV2 and J usage is TRBJ1-5, with TRBD1 as a possible D gene (5 bases). The germline gives CDR1 SNHLY, CDR2 FYNNEI. CDR3 length: 15 amino acids. The ends were cut back, 7 bases at V and 6 bases at J, with 19 bases in the middle. The DNA of the CDR3 is TGTGCCAGCATCGGGGCAGGGTATAAGGGTCAGCCCCAGCATTTT. It codes for CASIGAGYKGQPQHF.